A single sample gave rise to the 27 T cell receptor beta chains below, sequenced in a study of technical replicates of blood from a handful of donors. Sequencing used immunoSEQ multiplex PCR; TCRdb keeps in-frame clones, though not all of them. Among about 83,000 clones, about 91% were seen once, and the ten largest hold about 0.27%. Sequenced: T cells isolated from PBMCs. Receptors originate from a human donor in good health.

The chain joins TRBV6-1 to TRBJ1-1; tentative D call: TRBD1 (5 bases). Trimming took off 8 bases at V and 0 bases at J, with 10 bases between the two ends. There are 13 residues in the CDR3. The germline CDR1 and CDR2 sequences are MNHNS and SASEGT. The CDR3 DNA sequence: TGTGCCAGCTTCGACAGATTGAACACTGAAGCTTTCTTT. Its protein is CASFDRLNTEAFF.

This chain uses TRBV6-6 with TRBJ1-1; D is undetermined. The CDR3 runs to 13 residues. V was trimmed by 8 bases and J by 5 bases, leaving 15 bases between them. Germline V gene data show CDR1 as MNHNY and CDR2 as SVGAGI (reference sequence). The CDR3 loop reads CASGREAPTEAFF. CDR3 nucleotide sequence: TGTGCCAGCGGGAGGGAGGCGCCGACTGAAGCTTTCTTT.

This chain uses TRBV5-1 with TRBJ2-2; the match to TRBD1 covers 7 bases. J was trimmed by 1 base and V by 1 base; bases with no gene match: 1. The germline V gene has CDR1 SGHRS and CDR2 YFSETQ. The CDR3 is made up of 15 amino acids. The CDR3 DNA sequence: TGCGCCAGCAGCTTGACAGGGGTGAACACCGGGGAGCTGTTTTTT. Translating gives CASSLTGVNTGELFF.

The rearrangement uses TRBV28 and TRBJ2-7; 8 nucleotides align to TRBD2. Germline CDR1 reads MDHEN; CDR2 reads SYDVKM. This CDR3 has 15 residues. V was clipped by 5 bases and J by 3 bases; unmatched bases: 9. The CDR3 DNA reads TGTGCCAGCAGTGGTTCGAGCGGGAGTTTCTACGAGCAGTACTTC. Amino acid sequence: CASSGSSGSFYEQYF.

The chain has TRBV11-2 and TRBJ2-3; D is uncertain. The CDR3 contains 17 residues. Germline assignment: CDR1 SGHAT and CDR2 FQNNGV. V gave up 4 bases and J gave up 3 bases, with 20 bases separating them. DNA for the CDR3: TGTGCCAGCAGCTACCCGGAGAGATCTTGGCGGACAGATACGCAGTATTTT. Encoded protein: CASSYPERSWRTDTQYF.

The chain links TRBV28 to TRBJ2-2; 7 nucleotides align to TRBD1. Germline V gene data show CDR1 as MDHEN and CDR2 as SYDVKM. V trimming: 6 bases; J trimming: 3 bases; junction bases outside the gene matches: 4. The CDR3 extends over 14 amino acids. CDR3: CASRSGQDTGELFF. CDR3 nucleotide sequence: TGTGCCAGCAGATCAGGACAGGACACCGGGGAGCTGTTTTTT. The full variable domain, rest sourced from reference TRBV28 and TRBJ2-2, is DVKVTQSSRYLVKRTGEKVFLECVQDMDHENMFWYRQDPGLGLRLIYFSYDVKMKEKGDIPEGYSVSREKKERFSLILESASTNQTSMYLCASRSGQDTGELFFGEGSRLTVL.

V and J are TRBV2 and TRBJ2-1; TRBD1 matches at 7 bases. This CDR3 has 15 amino acids. The V and J ends lost 8 bases and 6 bases, in that order; junction bases with no gene match: 13. Looked up from germline, CDR1 is SNHLY and CDR2 is FYNNEI. CDR3 sequence: CASARDRFRGNEQFF. The CDR3 bases are TGTGCCAGCGCTCGGGACAGATTTAGGGGCAATGAGCAGTTCTTC.

This clone occurred a few times. The J gene is TRBJ2-3, the V gene TRBV10-3; 7 bases line up with TRBD2. Germline assignment: CDR1 ENHRY and CDR2 SYGVKD. This CDR3 has 14 amino acids. The V and J ends lost 1 base and 3 bases, in that order; junction bases with no gene match: 1. The CDR3 loop is CAISEYSGTDTQYF. In DNA, the CDR3 is TGTGCCATCAGTGAGTATAGCGGGACAGATACGCAGTATTTT.

Written as DNA, the CDR3 is TGTGCCAGCACCACAATCGGACAGGGGGGAGATACGCAGTATTTT. Translated: CASTTIGQGGDTQYF. The chain is built from TRBV28 and TRBJ2-3; the match to TRBD1 covers 10 bases. The germline CDR1 and CDR2 sequences are MDHEN and SYDVKM. The CDR3 covers 15 residues. The ends lost 7 bases at V and 5 bases at J; junction bases unmatched: 9.

V is TRBV5-1 and J is TRBJ1-2; 7 bases are a match to TRBD1. V lost 0 bases to trimming and J lost 4 bases; unmatched junction nucleotides: 3. The germline gives CDR1 SGHRS, CDR2 YFSETQ. The CDR3 totals 14 residues. CDR3 nucleotide sequence: TGCGCCAGCAGCTTGGGGGGGGACAGCTATGGCTACACCTTC. Protein product: CASSLGGDSYGYTF.

The chain is built from TRBV7-7 and TRBJ2-1, with 8 bases lining up with TRBD2. Looked up from germline, CDR1 is SSHAT and CDR2 is FNYEAQ (reference sequence). The CDR3 is 17 amino acids. The J segment lost 4 bases and the V segment lost 5 bases, leaving 13 bases of the junction unmatched. CDR3 sequence reads: CASSLSGTRWGYNEQFF. CDR3 DNA: TGTGCCAGCAGCCTTTCCGGGACTAGATGGGGATACAATGAGCAGTTCTTC.

The J gene is TRBJ2-2, the V gene TRBV5-6, with TRBD1 matching over 11 bases. The V segment lost 4 bases and the J segment 7 bases; nucleotides outside the gene matches: 6. The CDR3 runs 15 residues. Germline V CDR1 and CDR2: SGHDT, YYEEEE. The CDR3 DNA reads TGTGCCAGCAGCAACCGGGACAGGGGGTACGGGGAGCTGTTTTTT. As protein: CASSNRDRGYGELFF.

This chain links TRBV2 with TRBJ1-3; D unresolved. The CDR3 loop spans 14 amino acids. Per the germline V gene, CDR1 is SNHLY and CDR2 is FYNNEI. V was trimmed by 7 bases and J by 1 base, leaving 11 bases between them. This CDR3 is CASIGEGSGNTIYF. CDR3 coding DNA: TGTGCCAGCATAGGCGAGGGATCTGGAAACACCATATATTTT. The full variable domain, rest sourced from reference TRBV2 and TRBJ1-3, is EPEVTQTPSHQVTQMGQEVILRCVPISNHLYFYWYRQILGQKVEFLVSFYNNEISEKSEIFDDQFSVERPDGSNFTLKIRSTKLEDSAMYFCASIGEGSGNTIYFGEGSWLTVV.

The genes are TRBV4-2 and TRBJ2-1, with D possibly TRBD1 on 6 matching bases. Germline V lookup: CDR1 LGHNA, CDR2 YNFKEQ. Deletions cut 0 bases from V and 4 bases from J, with 19 bases between. This CDR3 region has 18 residues. CDR3 sequence (DNA): TGTGCCAGCAGCCAAGATGACCGGTCCAGGGGAAGGTACAATGAGCAGTTCTTC. Protein product: CASSQDDRSRGRYNEQFF.

This clone showed up just once. The chain joins TRBV7-3 to TRBJ2-5, with 8 bases identical to TRBD2. After removal of 3 bases from V and 4 bases from J, the junction contained 7 bases not matched to a gene. This CDR3 contains 15 residues. Germline-derived CDR1 and CDR2 are SGHTA and FQGTGA. The CDR3 DNA reads as TGTGCCAGCAGCTTGGGTAGCGGGGCTGGAGAGACCCAGTACTTC. It is translated as CASSLGSGAGETQYF. Using reference TRBV7-3 and TRBJ2-5 for the parts outside the CDR3, the full variable domain is GAGVSQTPSNKVTEKGKYVELRCDPISGHTALYWYRQSLGQGPEFLIYFQGTGAADDSGLPNDRFFAVRPEGSVSTLKIQRTERGDSAVYLCASSLGSGAGETQYFGPGTRLLVL.

The V and J genes are TRBV6-5 and TRBJ2-7, with D tentatively TRBD1 (6 bases). Germline-derived CDR1 and CDR2 are MNHEY and SVGAGI. The CDR3 consists of 16 residues. The V end was cut by 0 bases, the J end by 2 bases, with 14 bases between. The CDR3 here is CASSYSIGGDPYEQYF. The CDR3 DNA follows: TGTGCCAGCAGTTACTCGATAGGGGGAGACCCCTACGAGCAGTACTTC.

This chain's CDR3 is CASSFSGADEQYF. As DNA, the CDR3 is TGTGCCAGCAGCTTTTCAGGGGCTGACGAGCAGTACTTC. The chain combines TRBV7-3 with TRBJ2-7; D perhaps matches TRBD1 (6 bases). The ends were cut back, 3 bases at V and 5 bases at J, with 11 bases in the middle. Germline CDR1 reads SGHTA; CDR2 reads FQGTGA. This CDR3 has 13 residues.

V usage is TRBV6-1 and J usage is TRBJ1-5; TRBD1 aligns across 8 bases. CDR1 and CDR2 (germline): MNHNS, SASEGT. The CDR3 has 15 amino acids. V was pared by 8 bases and J by 6 bases, with 12 bases of the junction left unmatched. CDR3 bases: TGTGCCAGCCAGACCCTACAGGGGGTAGTTCAGCCCCAGCATTTT. Amino acid sequence: CASQTLQGVVQPQHF.

The rearrangement joins TRBV7-6 to TRBJ1-5; 7 nucleotides match TRBD1. Germline CDR1 reads SGHVS; CDR2 reads FNYEAQ. The CDR3 contains 15 residues. The trim removed 3 bases at V and 4 bases at J, leaving 6 bases unmatched. The CDR3 DNA sequence: TGTGCCAGCAGCTTGGGACAGTCCCCAAATCAGCCCCAGCATTTT. Residues: CASSLGQSPNQPQHF.

V is TRBV5-1 and J is TRBJ2-1; 10 bases match TRBD2. CDR3 length: 18 amino acids. Germline values: CDR1 SGHRS, CDR2 YFSETQ. J was trimmed by 5 bases and V by 2 bases; bases with no gene match: 13. Here the CDR3 DNA reads TGCGCCAGCAGCTTCGACTTGAGGAGCGGGAGGGAGCACAATGAGCAGTTCTTC. This sequence encodes CASSFDLRSGREHNEQFF.

This clone was seen only once. CDR3 sequence: CASSPPVEVVDSPLHF. The CDR3 region has the DNA TGTGCCAGCAGCCCCCCAGTGGAGGTTGTGGATTCACCCCTCCACTTT. The chain employs TRBV7-9 and TRBJ1-6; D is unresolved. Germline lookup yields CDR1 SEHNR and CDR2 FQNEAQ (reference sequence). The CDR3 contains 16 residues. Trimming removed 5 bases from V and 8 bases from J, with 19 bases in between.

This clone was found once. The V and J genes are TRBV6-1 and TRBJ2-3, with 9 bases lining up with TRBD2. The CDR3 extends over 13 amino acids. The V segment lost 8 bases and the J segment 2 bases; nucleotides outside the gene matches: 2. Germline loops: CDR1 MNHNS, CDR2 SASEGT. The CDR3 coding sequence is TGTGCCAGCGCGGGAGGGACCACAGATACGCAGTATTTT. It is translated as CASAGGTTDTQYF.

The rearrangement joins TRBV30 to TRBJ2-2, with D maybe TRBD1 (6 bases). Germline V gene lookup returns CDR1 GTSNPN and CDR2 SVGIG (reference sequence). V was clipped by 4 bases and J by 8 bases, with 8 bases between them. The CDR3 is made up of 11 amino acids. CDR3 bases: TGTGCCTGGACAACAGGGGGGGAGCTGTTTTTT. Protein: CAWTTGGELFF.

J is TRBJ1-1 and V is TRBV11-3; D is unclear. V lost 11 bases and J lost 2, with 15 bases in between. This CDR3 spans 13 amino acids. Germline V CDR1 and CDR2: SGHNT, YENEEA. CDR3 protein: CAVADGDNTEAFF. The CDR3 DNA follows: TGTGCCGTAGCAGACGGGGATAACACTGAAGCTTTCTTT.

V and J are TRBV5-6 and TRBJ2-7; 9 bases are a match to TRBD1. Per germline, CDR1 SGHDT and CDR2 YYEEEE. This CDR3 has 16 amino acids. Germline trimming cut 8 bases from V and 4 bases from J; bases unmatched to any gene: 16. CDR3: CASTPTGTGILYEQYF. In nucleotides, the CDR3 is TGTGCCAGTACGCCTACCGGGACAGGGATATTGTACGAGCAGTACTTC.

A few counts support this clone. The chain carries TRBV6-6 and TRBJ1-5, with 9 bases lining up with TRBD1. The CDR3 consists of 15 residues. Germline CDR1 reads MNHNY; CDR2 reads SVGAGI (reference sequence). V was pared by 5 bases and J by 1 base, with 3 bases of the junction left unmatched. Written as DNA, the CDR3 is TGTGCCAGCAGTCGGGACAGGGTGAGCAATCAGCCCCAGCATTTT. This encodes CASSRDRVSNQPQHF.

V gene TRBV4-1 combines with J gene TRBJ2-3; D may be TRBD1 (5 bases). Germline V gene lookup returns CDR1 MGHRA and CDR2 YSYEKL. Trimming stripped 3 bases from V and 4 bases from J, with 8 bases between. The CDR3 consists of 13 residues. The CDR3 DNA is TGCGCCAGCAGCCACCAGGGCGCAGATACGCAGTATTTT. Translated, it gives CASSHQGADTQYF.